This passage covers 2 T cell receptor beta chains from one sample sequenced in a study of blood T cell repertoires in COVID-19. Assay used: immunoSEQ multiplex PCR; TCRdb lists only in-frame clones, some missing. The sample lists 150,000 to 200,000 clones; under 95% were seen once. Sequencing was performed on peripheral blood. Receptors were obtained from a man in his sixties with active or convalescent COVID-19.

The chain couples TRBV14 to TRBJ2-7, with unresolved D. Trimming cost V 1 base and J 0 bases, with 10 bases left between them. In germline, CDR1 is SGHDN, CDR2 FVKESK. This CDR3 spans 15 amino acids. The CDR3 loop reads CASSQVGDRSYEQYF. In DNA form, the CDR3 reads TGTGCCAGCAGCCAAGTAGGAGACCGCTCCTACGAGCAGTACTTC.

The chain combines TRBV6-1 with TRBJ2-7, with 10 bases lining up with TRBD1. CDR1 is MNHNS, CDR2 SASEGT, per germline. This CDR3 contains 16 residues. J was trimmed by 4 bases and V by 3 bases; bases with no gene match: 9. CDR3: CASSEVMGQGTYEQYF. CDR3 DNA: TGTGCCAGCAGTGAGGTTATGGGACAGGGGACTTACGAGCAGTACTTC.